The 18 T cell receptor beta chains below all came from one sample that was sequenced in a study of blood T cell repertoires in COVID-19. TCRdb's copy holds only in-frame clones and misses some; the assay was immunoSEQ multiplex PCR. The sample holds approximately 79,000 clones, about 85% seen once. Sequencing was carried out using peripheral blood. The receptor source for this set is a man aged 50 or older with COVID-19, enrolled during active disease.

V and J are TRBV28 and TRBJ2-7; D is undetermined. V gave up 3 bases and J gave up 7 bases, with 13 bases separating them. Germline V gene lookup returns CDR1 MDHEN and CDR2 SYDVKM. The CDR3 covers 13 residues. The CDR3 loop is CASSLLHPREQYF. CDR3 nucleotide sequence: TGTGCCAGCAGTTTGCTTCACCCTAGGGAGCAGTACTTC.

In this sample, this clone turned up once. The genes are TRBV5-4 and TRBJ1-3, with TRBD1 matching 9 bases. Germline assignment: CDR1 SGHNT and CDR2 YYREEE (reference sequence). This CDR3 comprises 16 residues. With V trimmed by 0 bases and J by 4 bases, 5 bases remained unmatched. CDR3: CASSLAGGQGGNTIYF. The DNA of the CDR3 is TGTGCCAGCAGCTTGGCCGGAGGACAGGGGGGAAACACCATATATTTT.

The count of this clone is one. V is TRBV14 and J is TRBJ2-1; TRBD1 aligns across 8 bases. With 2 bases clipped from V and 13 bases from J, the junction kept 7 bases outside the gene matches. This CDR3 has 13 residues. Per germline, CDR1 SGHDN and CDR2 FVKESK. In DNA, the CDR3 is TGTGCCAGCAGCCAATGGACAGGGCGGAAACAGTTCTTC. Translated, it gives CASSQWTGRKQFF. Full variable domain (remainder filled in from reference TRBV14 and TRBJ2-1): EAGVTQFPSHSVIEKGQTVTLRCDPISGHDNLYWYRRVMGKEIKFLLHFVKESKQDESGMPNNRFLAERTGGTYSTLKVQPAELEDSGVYFCASSQWTGRKQFFGPGTRLTVL.

The CDR3 DNA is TGCGCCAGCAGCCAAGTCGGTGCTAGTATTTACAATGAGCAGTTCTTC. It translates to CASSQVGASIYNEQFF. The chain joins TRBV4-3 to TRBJ2-1; no clear D. The CDR3 is 16 residues long. V lost 1 base, J lost 4 bases, and 14 bases lay in between. Germline values: CDR1 LGHNA, CDR2 YSLEER.

This chain links TRBV28 with TRBJ1-2; TRBD1 might be the D (5 bases). CDR1 MDHEN and CDR2 SYDVKM come from the germline V gene. Trimming left V 8 bases short and J 6 bases short, with 19 bases between. This CDR3 has 14 amino acids. The CDR3 DNA reads TGTGCCAGCGGGCTGCGGGACCCGCTGGATGGCTACACCTTC. It translates to CASGLRDPLDGYTF.

The CDR3 bases are TGTGCCAGCAGCCCAGGTCCGGTTCCCAACGAGCAGTACTTC. Protein: CASSPGPVPNEQYF. This chain links TRBV28 with TRBJ2-7, with D hard to call. The CDR3 contains 14 residues. Trimming shortened V by 6 bases and J by 5 bases, and 17 bases separated the two germline ends. Germline assignment: CDR1 MDHEN and CDR2 SYDVKM.

This chain connects TRBV5-1 to TRBJ2-5; D perhaps matches TRBD1 (6 bases). CDR3 length: 14 residues. CDR1 SGHRS and CDR2 YFSETQ come from the germline V gene. V dropped 4 bases and J dropped 5 bases, with 15 bases sitting between them. In DNA, the CDR3 is TGCGCCAGCAGCGAACGCAGGGGTCGTGAGACCCAGTACTTC. The encoded protein is CASSERRGRETQYF. Full variable domain (rest looked up from reference TRBV5-1 and TRBJ2-5): KAGVTQTPRYLIKTRGQQVTLSCSPISGHRSVSWYQQTPGQGLQFLFEYFSETQRNKGNFPGRFSGRQFSNSRSEMNVSTLELGDSALYLCASSERRGRETQYFGPGTRLLVL.

The V and J genes are TRBV18 and TRBJ2-5; TRBD2 agrees at 10 bases. The length of the CDR3 is 15 residues. Germline V gene lookup returns CDR1 KGHSH and CDR2 LQKENI. V lost 6 bases and J lost 1; bases outside the gene matches: 5. The CDR3 nucleotides are TGTGCCAGCTCTCCCCGACTAGCGGGCCAAGAGACCCAGTACTTC. Its protein product is CASSPRLAGQETQYF.

The chain has TRBV27 and TRBJ2-7, with a tentative D call TRBD2 (5 bases). Germline values: CDR1 MNHEY, CDR2 SMNVEV (reference sequence). This CDR3 is 15 amino acids long. V shed 0 bases and J shed 2 bases, with 11 bases lying between them. The CDR3 here is CASSLSRTLTYEQYF. The CDR3 coding sequence is TGTGCCAGCAGTTTATCGAGGACTCTCACCTACGAGCAGTACTTC.

This chain links TRBV19 with TRBJ2-5; D not resolved. The CDR3 loop spans 14 amino acids. V lost 2 bases to trimming and J lost 5 bases, with 12 bases between them. Looked up from germline, CDR1 is LNHDA and CDR2 is SQIVND (reference sequence). The DNA for the CDR3 is TGTGCCAGTAGTATATCTCAGGCCACGGAGACCCAGTACTTC. Translated, it gives CASSISQATETQYF.

The V call is TRBV18, the J call TRBJ1-1; no clear D gene. The V end was cut by 2 bases, the J end by 4 bases, with 14 bases between. Germline V gene sequence: CDR1 KGHSH, CDR2 LQKENI. The CDR3 length is 15 residues. CDR3 sequence reads: CASSPERVRVTEAFF. The DNA for the CDR3 is TGTGCCAGCTCACCAGAGCGGGTCCGGGTCACTGAAGCTTTCTTT. Supplemented by reference TRBV18 and TRBJ1-1, the full variable domain reads NAGVMQNPRHLVRRRGQEARLRCSPMKGHSHVYWYRQLPEEGLKFMVYLQKENIIDESGMPKERFSAEFPKEGPSILRIQQVVRGDSAAYFCASSPERVRVTEAFFGQGTRLTVV.

The rearrangement uses TRBV5-5 and TRBJ2-6; D is undetermined. This CDR3 comprises 13 residues. V lost 4 bases and J 3 bases, leaving 5 bases between the germline ends. Looked up from germline, CDR1 is SGHKS and CDR2 is YYEKEE (reference sequence). CDR3 region: CASSPGGANVLTF. The CDR3 region has the DNA TGTGCCAGCAGCCCGGGTGGGGCCAACGTCCTGACTTTC.

The chain recombines TRBV19 with TRBJ2-3, with D perhaps TRBD1 (6 bases). The germline CDR1 and CDR2 sequences are LNHDA and SQIVND (reference sequence). Trimming took 6 bases from V and 2 from J, leaving 21 bases between them. The CDR3 runs 17 residues. In nucleotides, the CDR3 is TGTGCCAGTAGCCGCTCAACATTTACAGGGTTCACAGATACGCAGTATTTT. Translated, it gives CASSRSTFTGFTDTQYF.

The rearrangement uses TRBV4-1 and TRBJ1-1; D is undetermined. Looked up from germline, CDR1 is MGHRA and CDR2 is YSYEKL. Trimming shortened V by 4 bases and J by 5 bases, and 14 bases separated the two germline ends. This CDR3 has 14 amino acids. The CDR3 nucleotides read TGCGCCAGCAGCCCGAGCGAAGGGAGGACTGAAGCTTTCTTT. This codes for CASSPSEGRTEAFF.

The chain combines TRBV11-3 with TRBJ2-3; D may be TRBD1 (6 bases). The V gene's germline CDR1 is SGHNT and CDR2 YENEEA. Trimming removed 5 bases at V and 0 bases at J, with 12 bases between. The CDR3 loop spans 15 amino acids. The CDR3 bases are TGTGCCAGCAGCGCAACCGGACAGAGCACAGATACGCAGTATTTT. Protein sequence: CASSATGQSTDTQYF.

The chain combines TRBV7-2 with TRBJ1-5; D unresolved. From germline, CDR1 is SGHTA and CDR2 FQGNSA. Trimming stripped 4 bases from V and 4 bases from J, with 23 bases between. CDR3 length: 18 residues. The CDR3 DNA reads TGTGCCAGCAGCTCTCCTCCGGGTTACCGAACCTTAAATCAGCCCCAGCATTTT. Protein sequence: CASSSPPGYRTLNQPQHF. Variable domain in full (rest from reference TRBV7-2 and TRBJ1-5): GAGVSQSPSNKVTEKGKDVELRCDPISGHTALYWYRQSLGQGLEFLIYFQGNSAPDKSGLPSDRFSAERTGGSVSTLTIQRTQQEDSAVYLCASSSPPGYRTLNQPQHFGDGTRLSIL.

This chain connects TRBV4-2 to TRBJ2-7; D not resolved. Trimming stripped 4 bases from V and 0 bases from J, with 13 bases between. This CDR3 has 15 amino acids. Looked up from germline, CDR1 is LGHNA and CDR2 is YNFKEQ. In nucleotides, the CDR3 is TGTGCCAGCAGCCTGTACGGCGGAGACTCCTACGAGCAGTACTTC. Protein sequence: CASSLYGGDSYEQYF.

The table lists this clone with a count of one. V and J are TRBV27 and TRBJ2-7; 7 bases fit TRBD1. J lost 0 bases, V lost 6 bases, and 2 bases had no gene match. The CDR3 length is 13 residues. CDR1 and CDR2 (germline): MNHEY, SMNVEV (reference sequence). The CDR3 protein is CASRGQSSYEQYF. CDR3 coding DNA: TGTGCCAGCAGGGGACAGAGCTCCTACGAGCAGTACTTC.